Only one count was recorded for the clone carrying this T cell receptor (beta chain). Its antigen is currently unknown. The sample originates from a study of cytomegalovirus exposure and HLA in healthy donors. Study-wide findings and caveats: Reportedly, diagnosis of cytomegalovirus status by the classifier showed high specificity and sensitivity. The study designated fewer than 200 TCR beta chains cytomegalovirus-associated.

Separate from the roughly 700-subject first cohort was the approximately 130-subject validation cohort, to which the donors belonged. Method: immunoSEQ multiplex PCR; TCRdb's copy keeps in-frame clones and lacks some. The sample consists of 200,000 to 250,000 clones, 88% of them appearing once. What was sequenced was PBMCs. The sequence derives from a young woman in good health and CMV-seronegative.

The CDR3, as DNA: TGTGCCAGCAGCTTAAGGATCCGGGAAGGGAGAGACGGCTACACCTTC. As protein: CASSLRIREGRDGYTF. The chain combines TRBV7-9 with TRBJ1-2; D is undetermined. In germline, CDR1 is SEHNR, CDR2 FQNEAQ (reference sequence). The CDR3 sequence is 16 residues long. V lost 2 bases, J lost 8 bases, and 21 bases lay in between.